The clone carrying this T cell receptor beta chain was counted ten times or more. The data were taken from a study of neurological immune-mediated disorders. CDR3 length: 13 residues. The J segment lost 7 bases and the V segment lost 4 bases, leaving 9 bases of the junction unmatched. In germline, CDR1 is DFQATT, CDR2 SNEGSKA (reference sequence). cDNA synthesis was performed by 5'RACE with 10-nucleotide random UMIs. In TCRdb, the 5' RACE reads were re-called with MiXCR into one record per CDR3 protein. This sample has about 52,000 distinct CDR3 sequences, with around 4% found just once. The chain recombines TRBV20-1 with TRBJ1-2; 7 positions match TRBD1. The receptor's source is a man between 60 and 75 years old with multiple sclerosis. Sequencing used PBMCs. The CDR3, as DNA: TGCAGTGCTACCCCCTCAGGGGGACGTGGCTACACCTTC. This encodes CSATPSGGRGYTF.